The rows below give T cell receptor beta chains drawn from one sample of a study of blood T cell repertoires in COVID-19. The assay was immunoSEQ multiplex PCR, and TCRdb's table has in-frame clones only and misses some. In the table there are about 81,000 clones, around 89% of which are singletons. Sequencing was done on a sample of PBMCs or T cells enriched from blood (not recorded which). Receptors originate from a woman between 45 and 60 years old with acute COVID-19. The CDR3 runs from the conserved cysteine through the conserved F or W. A D gene is named only where the DNA matches it firmly. Only some rows state a clone size, as once, few, many or a class for expanded clones.

TRBV2,.,TRBJ2-2,.,CASSEAGPADTGELFF,TGTGCCAGCAGTGAAGCGGGGCCCGCGGACACCGGGGAGCTGTTTTTT
TRBV2,.,TRBJ2-4,.,CASSEAVGWRENIQYF,TGTGCCAGCAGTGAAGCGGTGGGGTGGAGGGAAAACATTCAGTACTTC
TRBV28,.,TRBJ2-1,.,CASSLPGIDEQFF,TGTGCCAGCAGTTTACCGGGGATCGATGAGCAGTTCTTC
TRBV6-1,once,TRBJ1-5,.,CASSVGDISNQPQHF,TGTGCCAGCAGTGTGGGAGACATTAGCAATCAGCCCCAGCATTTT
TRBV19,.,TRBJ2-2,.,CASSMLSGGNGELFF,TGTGCCAGTAGTATGTTGAGCGGCGGAAACGGGGAGCTGTTTTTT
TRBV6-1,once,TRBJ1-1,.,CASSERSESTEAFF,TGTGCCAGCAGTGAGAGGTCTGAGAGCACTGAAGCTTTCTTT
TRBV7-2,once,TRBJ1-1,TRBD1,CASSLGTASEAFF,TGTGCCAGCAGCTTGGGGACAGCGAGTGAAGCTTTCTTT
TRBV19,.,TRBJ1-2,TRBD1,CASSIASGQGAYGYTF,TGTGCCAGTAGTATCGCATCGGGACAGGGGGCCTATGGCTACACCTTC
TRBV19,.,TRBJ2-7,.,CASSLSPGTLSPDEQYF,TGTGCCAGTAGTCTGAGCCCCGGGACACTCTCCCCCGACGAGCAGTACTTC
TRBV7-2,.,TRBJ1-4,.,CASSLGAGLSEKLFF,TGTGCCAGCAGCTTAGGTGCGGGGCTGTCTGAAAAACTGTTTTTT